The 12 T cell receptor beta chains listed next were all sequenced from one sample in a study of blood T cell repertoires in COVID-19. The assay was immunoSEQ multiplex PCR, and TCRdb's table has in-frame clones only and misses some. The sample gives just over 650,000 clones, 75% to 90% of which show up once; approximately 0.25% is in the top ten. The material sequenced was peripheral blood. These receptors came from a woman younger than 35 with acute or convalescent COVID-19.

The genes are TRBV30 and TRBJ2-7, with a weak D call TRBD2 (7 bases). V was cut by 2 bases and J by 6 bases, with 17 bases left in between. Germline loops: CDR1 GTSNPN, CDR2 SVGIG (reference sequence). The CDR3 length is 14 residues. The CDR3 protein is CAWSKGGAVFEQYF. CDR3 nucleotides: TGTGCCTGGAGTAAAGGGGGGGCCGTCTTCGAGCAGTACTTC.

The chain employs TRBV6-6 and TRBJ2-6; D possibly corresponds to TRBD2 (5 bases). The CDR3 runs 13 residues. Trimming left V 11 bases short and J 4 bases short, with 12 bases between. Germline CDR1 reads MNHNY; CDR2 reads SVGAGI (reference sequence). The CDR3 nucleotides are TGTGCCGGTACGAGGGTCGGGGCCAACGTCCTGACTTTC. Amino acid sequence: CAGTRVGANVLTF.

The gene calls are TRBV24-1 and TRBJ1-4; a possible D gene is TRBD1 (6 bases). The CDR3 runs to 13 residues. Germline values: CDR1 KGHDR, CDR2 SFDVKD. V lost 12 bases to trimming and J lost 7 bases, with 17 bases between them. The CDR3 region is CALAGGRCEKLFF. Written as DNA, the CDR3 is TGTGCCCTCGCGGGGGGGCGATGTGAAAAACTGTTTTTT.

The chain employs TRBV10-3 and TRBJ1-2; possibly TRBD1 for D (5 bases). V was trimmed by 0 bases and J by 6 bases, leaving 14 bases between them. This CDR3 is 15 amino acids long. CDR1 ENHRY and CDR2 SYGVKD come from the germline V gene. The chain's CDR3 is CAISESPGIRDGYTF. DNA of the CDR3: TGTGCCATCAGTGAGTCTCCAGGGATTAGAGATGGCTACACCTTC.

The chain links TRBV6-5 to TRBJ1-5, with 8 bases matching TRBD1. From germline, CDR1 is MNHEY and CDR2 SVGAGI. After removal of 5 bases from V and 0 bases from J, the junction contained 3 bases not matched to a gene. The length of the CDR3 is 15 residues. The CDR3 sequence is CASSRDRYSNQPQHF. As DNA, the CDR3 is TGTGCCAGCAGTAGGGACAGGTATAGCAATCAGCCCCAGCATTTT.

CDR3 in DNA: TGTGCTAGTGGTTTGAGCGGGGCCACAGATACGCAGTATTTT. The encoded protein is CASGLSGATDTQYF. The V gene is TRBV12-5, the J gene TRBJ2-3, with 7 positions matching TRBD2. CDR3 length equals 14 residues. V was clipped by 2 bases and J by 2 bases; unmatched bases: 1. Germline CDR1 is LGHNT and CDR2 is FRNRAP.

The V gene is TRBV5-1, the J gene TRBJ1-1; TRBD1 matches 8 bases. V was clipped by 1 base and J by 4 bases; unmatched bases: 12. The CDR3 has 17 amino acids. Germline V gene data show CDR1 as SGHRS and CDR2 as YFSETQ. Written as DNA, the CDR3 is TGCGCCAGCAGCTTGTGGGGACAGGCAAAGTTATCCACTGAAGCTTTCTTT. Protein: CASSLWGQAKLSTEAFF.

The chain couples TRBV29-1 to TRBJ2-4; D perhaps matches TRBD1 (6 bases). This CDR3 is built from 13 residues. Germline V gives CDR1 SQVTM, CDR2 ANQGSEA. V lost 0 bases and J lost 16, with 19 bases in between. The CDR3 coding sequence is TGCAGCGTTGAAGATTCAGGACAGTCGATTCGATACTTC. Translating it yields CSVEDSGQSIRYF.

V and J are TRBV24-1 and TRBJ1-2; 9 bases map to TRBD1. CDR3 length: 13 residues. The V and J ends lost 7 bases and 6 bases, in that order; junction bases with no gene match: 5. Per germline, CDR1 KGHDR and CDR2 SFDVKD. CDR3 sequence: CATRDRTGDGYTF. For the CDR3, the DNA is TGTGCCACCAGAGACAGGACAGGGGATGGCTACACCTTC.

This sequence joins TRBV25-1 and TRBJ1-5, with 7 bases that match TRBD1. Germline V gene data show CDR1 as MGHDK and CDR2 as SYGVNS. The CDR3 length is 12 residues. Germline trimming cut 5 bases from V and 7 bases from J; bases unmatched to any gene: 2. This chain's CDR3 is CASSLTGQPQHF. In DNA form, the CDR3 reads TGTGCCAGCAGTTTGACAGGGCAGCCCCAGCATTTT.

The CDR3 loop is CASSPMTSQEVPLGYTF. CDR3 DNA sequence: TGTGCCAGCAGCCCAATGACGTCCCAGGAGGTTCCCCTTGGCTACACCTTC. The rearrangement links TRBV5-4 to TRBJ1-2, with D unclear. This CDR3 is built from 17 residues. Trimming left V 4 bases short and J 7 bases short, with 26 bases between. The V gene's germline CDR1 is SGHNT and CDR2 YYREEE (reference sequence).

This clone was detected once. Other DNA sequences in the sample encode the same CDR3. The chain carries TRBV19 and TRBJ1-1, with D unresolved. Trimming took off 1 base at V and 1 base at J, with 4 bases between the two ends. The CDR3 has 13 residues. CDR1 is LNHDA and CDR2 is SQIVND in the germline V gene (reference sequence). CDR3 in amino acids: CASSIGQNTEAFF. In DNA form, the CDR3 reads TGTGCCAGTAGTATAGGGCAGAACACTGAAGCTTTCTTT.